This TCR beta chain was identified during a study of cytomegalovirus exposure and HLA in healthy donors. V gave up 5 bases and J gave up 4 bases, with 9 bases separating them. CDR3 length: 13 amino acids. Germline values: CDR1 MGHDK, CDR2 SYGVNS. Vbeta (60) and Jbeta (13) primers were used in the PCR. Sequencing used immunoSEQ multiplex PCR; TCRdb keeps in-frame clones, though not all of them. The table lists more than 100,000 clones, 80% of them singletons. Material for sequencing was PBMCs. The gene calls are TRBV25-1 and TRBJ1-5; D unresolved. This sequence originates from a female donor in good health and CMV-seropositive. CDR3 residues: CASSPGANQPQHF. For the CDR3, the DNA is TGTGCCAGCAGTCCGGGAGCTAATCAGCCCCAGCATTTT.